The text below deals with one T cell receptor (beta chain). There are a few counts of this clonotype. No antigen is known for it. Base qualities are missing; no much larger clone stands one base away. The instrument was an Illumina NovaSeq 6000. Using 5'RACE with constant-segment primers, TCRalpha and TCRbeta cDNA libraries were constructed, with sample barcodes and unique molecular identifiers added in the process. RNA was extracted from every sample with Trizol reagent. Amplification of the libraries took two PCR steps, and the second step added a second sample barcode plus Illumina TruSeq adapters. The libraries were sequenced on an Illumina NovaSeq using 2 x 150 bp paired-end reads. In the authors' own workflow: Demultiplexing of reads and collapsing into UMI-guided consensus sequences were performed with migec v1.2.7. With mixcr v2.1.11, UMI consensuses were aligned to TRA and TRB V and J templates and assembled into clonotypes. A clonotype was counted as expanded or contracted only when both edgeR and NoisET called the clonotype significant, with the noise models trained on biological replicates. For edgeR calls, the cutoffs were a false discovery rate-adjusted p below 0.01 and a log2 fold-change threshold of 1. As an exploratory analysis of dynamics, max-normalized trajectories of the 1000 most abundant clonotypes were examined by PCA with hierarchical clustering. The CD4 or CD8 phenotype of responding clones was assigned using the separately sequenced CD4+ and CD8+ repertoires. The public reads were reprocessed in TCRdb via fastp at Q25 and MiXCR, keeping in-frame beta chains. When rows share a CDR3 protein, they turn into one entry using the most common DNA and genes. V and J calls and clone size were set by TCRdb, not the authors. Counted in this sample were about 150,000 distinct CDR3 sequences; approximately 14% of them appeared once. Roughly an eighth of the sample belongs to the ten largest clones.

The sample originates from a study of T-cell memory formation after mild COVID-19 (dated by TCRdb to the early 2020s). As for the study more broadly: Most TCR sequence clusters were specific to one of the two donors. In a couple of donors, T-cell clones that expanded and contracted after mild COVID-19 were tracked by sequencing TCRalpha and TCRbeta repertoires over time. The cohort was made up of two young adult volunteers, one female and one male, who were previously healthy.

What the study reported, not specific to this receptor: SARS-CoV-2 specificity was not confirmed for the second-wave clones peaking on day 37. Only a couple of mild cases were covered in the study, and larger cohorts including severe cases with pre-infection samples were considered necessary. The detection of some responding clones in pre-infection memory suggests that pre-existing cross-reactive memory T cells joined the SARS-CoV-2 response. Contracting CD4+ clones were found mainly in CM and EM memory subsets, while CD8+ clones were enriched in EMRA. From day 15 to 85, contracting clones showed balanced CD4/CD8 phenotypes, whereas a second wave of clones that expanded from day 15 to 37 leaned towards CD4+.

Inclusive of the bounding cysteine and phenylalanine, the CDR3 is 18 residues long. Only the CDR3 DNA is retained, 54 bases long and in frame from the first base. CDR1 is given as SGHDT and CDR2 as YYEEEE, both from the germline V gene. Unmatched junction bases come to 17, with V trimmed by 4 bases and J by 4 bases. PBMCs were isolated by Ficoll-Paque density gradient centrifugation. Sequenced material: PBMCs or a T cell subset sorted from them (not recorded which). The TCR was taken from an adult woman who had mild COVID-19 (a few samples of this study predate the infection). The sample titles of this study are shuffled in the database, so cell type and time point are left out; the donor was told from shared clones. The chain is assembled from TRBV5-6 and TRBJ1-1, and TRBD1 aligns with 9 junction nucleotides. The DNA reads TGTGCCAGCAGCCCGTTACAGGGGGCGTTTTTACGGGGCACTGAAGCTTTCTTT. This translates into CASSPLQGAFLRGTEAFF.